These 6 T cell receptor beta chains share one sample of origin, sequenced in a study of Tregs in tolerant kidney transplant recipients. The repertoire was sequenced with immunoSEQ multiplex PCR; TCRdb's copy has only in-frame clones and lacks some. The sample yields 75,000 to 95,000 clones, approximately 92% seen once. Sequencing input: CD8+ T cells from blood. The receptors were gathered from a human donor in good health.

V and J are TRBV7-8 and TRBJ2-7, with 9 bases identical to TRBD1. This CDR3 spans 17 amino acids. Germline lookup yields CDR1 SGHVS and CDR2 FQNEAQ. V was pared by 1 base and J by 2 bases, with 9 bases of the junction left unmatched. CDR3 coding DNA: TGTGCCAGCAGCTTAGTTAGGGGGGGGACAGGGACCTACGAGCAGTACTTC. Translated, it gives CASSLVRGGTGTYEQYF.

The chain joins TRBV6-1 to TRBJ2-3; the D call may be TRBD1 or TRBD2 (5 bases each). The CDR3 is 13 residues long. CDR1 and CDR2 from the germline V gene are MNHNS and SASEGT. V was cut by 0 bases and J by 8 bases, with 9 bases left in between. CDR3 coding DNA: TGTGCCAGCAGTGAAGCGGGGGTGGGTACGCAGTATTTT. It codes for CASSEAGVGTQYF.

This sequence joins TRBV27 and TRBJ2-7; 8 bases agree with TRBD1. Germline loops: CDR1 MNHEY, CDR2 SMNVEV (reference sequence). The CDR3 sequence is 16 residues long. With 4 bases clipped from V and 3 bases from J, the junction kept 11 bases outside the gene matches. CDR3 sequence (DNA): TGTGCCAGCAGTTCCTCCCCCGGGACAGGAGTCTACGAGCAGTACTTC. It translates to CASSSSPGTGVYEQYF.

This rearrangement joins TRBV14 to TRBJ1-2, with TRBD1 as a possible D gene (5 bases). CDR3 length: 15 residues. The germline V and J ends were trimmed by 1 base and 3 bases, with 12 bases remaining between them. Germline V CDR1 and CDR2: SGHDN, FVKESK. CDR3 DNA: TGTGCCAGCAGCCAAGGAGCCCGGGACCACTATGGCTACACCTTC. It specifies CASSQGARDHYGYTF.

This clone was observed once. This sequence joins TRBV27 and TRBJ1-5, with 7 bases matching TRBD1. CDR1 and CDR2 from the germline V gene are MNHEY and SMNVEV (reference sequence). CDR3 length: 17 amino acids. V lost 4 bases to trimming and J lost 2 bases; unmatched junction nucleotides: 11. CDR3 sequence reads: CASSSRYRDSGNQPQHF. Written as DNA, the CDR3 is TGTGCCAGCAGTTCACGTTACAGGGACAGTGGCAATCAGCCCCAGCATTTT.

This chain uses TRBV6-1 with TRBJ2-7; no clear D gene. The CDR3 runs 15 residues. The V gene's germline CDR1 is MNHNS and CDR2 SASEGT. The ends were cut back, 1 base at V and 3 bases at J, with 13 bases in the middle. The CDR3 is CASSEEQSRHYEQYF. CDR3 in DNA: TGTGCCAGCAGTGAAGAACAATCCAGACACTACGAGCAGTACTTC.